This TCR beta chain appears in the sequencing data of a study of glioma-infiltrating T cells. Broader study findings: Above-expected tissue-blood divergence occurred in all gliomas, most in low-grade ones. Very few CDR3 sequences were shared between tissue and blood.

The CDR3 is 15 residues long. Trimming cost V 2 bases and J 1 base, with 10 bases left between them. From germline, CDR1 is MNHEY and CDR2 SMNVEV (reference sequence). Amplification of TCR alpha and beta CDR3 regions from RNA used iRepertoire nested multiplex PCR. Input was roughly 85-400 ng of tissue mRNA or PBMC total RNA. TCRdb processed the multiplex PCR reads anew with MiXCR; each CDR3 protein has one entry. This sample has around 150,000 distinct CDR3 sequences; roughly two fifths occur once, and the top ten carry more than 15%. This clonotype came up a few times. The antigen remains unidentified.

The TCR was taken from a human donor with low-grade glioma or glioblastoma, undergoing nonglioma brain surgery, or in good health (not recorded which). The sequencing input was glioma tissue, nonneoplastic brain tissue, or PBMCs (not recorded which). The rearrangement links TRBV27 to TRBJ2-3; D may be TRBD1 or TRBD2 (5 bases each). The CDR3 bases are TGTGCCAGCAGTTTAGAGGGGCTCCGCACAGATACGCAGTATTTT. Translating gives CASSLEGLRTDTQYF.